A single sample gave rise to the 15 T cell receptor beta chains below, sequenced in a study of shared clonotypes between healthy human individuals. The repertoire was sequenced with immunoSEQ multiplex PCR; TCRdb's copy has only in-frame clones and lacks some. The table shows some 510,000 clones, with 79% occurring only once. Sequenced material: PBMCs. The receptors come from a middle-aged woman in good health. Some clones in this sample may be carry-over from other donors' samples.

This chain links TRBV28 with TRBJ1-1; possible D gene TRBD1, 6 bases. Trimming took off 2 bases at V and 1 base at J, with 14 bases between the two ends. The CDR3 runs 16 residues. From germline, CDR1 is MDHEN and CDR2 SYDVKM. Written as DNA, the CDR3 is TGTGCCAGCAGTTTAGTAAGGGGGTTACCGAACACTGAAGCTTTCTTT. Its translation: CASSLVRGLPNTEAFF.

With respect to this clone: The sample contains more than one DNA sequence encoding this CDR3. The rearrangement links TRBV7-2 to TRBJ2-4, with 7 bases aligning to TRBD2. Losses at the gene ends were 1 base for V and 5 bases for J; bases not matched to a gene: 2. The length of the CDR3 is 14 residues. The germline CDR1 and CDR2 sequences are SGHTA and FQGNSA. CDR3 coding DNA: TGTGCCAGCAGCTTAGTGGCGGGAGAAAACATTCAGTACTTC. Translation: CASSLVAGENIQYF.

The V gene is TRBV2, the J gene TRBJ1-3; perhaps TRBD1 as D (5 bases). This CDR3 contains 16 residues. V lost 6 bases, J lost 0 bases, and 15 bases lay in between. In germline, CDR1 is SNHLY, CDR2 FYNNEI. DNA for the CDR3: TGTGCCAGCAGGGGGGGGAATCCCCACTCTGGAAACACCATATATTTT. Translating it yields CASRGGNPHSGNTIYF.

This clone was seen just once. The chain combines TRBV18 with TRBJ1-4, with 8 bases matching TRBD1. The CDR3 is 14 residues long. Germline V gene sequence: CDR1 KGHSH, CDR2 LQKENI. Trimming at V came to 4 bases and at J to 8 bases, leaving 6 bases not matched to a gene. In DNA form, the CDR3 reads TGTGCCAGCTCACAGACAGGGGCCGAGGAAAAACTGTTTTTT. Translating it yields CASSQTGAEEKLFF.

With respect to this clone: The junction does not match germline at one end; this may be a read error. The chain has TRBV5-4 and TRBJ2-3, with 8 bases fitting TRBD2. Germline V gene lookup returns CDR1 SGHNT and CDR2 YYREEE (reference sequence). This CDR3 contains 14 residues. DNA of the CDR3: TGCGCCAGCAGCCAGGGACTAGAGGCAGATACGCAGTATTTT. As protein: CASSQGLEADTQYF.

The gene calls are TRBV5-8 and TRBJ2-7; TRBD2 matches at 10 bases. The CDR3 spans 16 residues. CDR1 and CDR2 (germline): SGHTS, YDEGEE. Trimming at V came to 2 bases and at J to 5 bases, leaving 10 bases not matched to a gene. The CDR3 sequence: CASSFYLAGGRDEQYF. CDR3 bases: TGTGCCAGCAGCTTCTACTTAGCGGGAGGTAGGGACGAGCAGTACTTC.

This chain connects TRBV5-1 to TRBJ2-2; tentatively, D is TRBD2 (5 bases). Per the germline V gene, CDR1 is SGHRS and CDR2 is YFSETQ. The CDR3 is made up of 15 amino acids. With 4 bases removed from V and 1 base from J, the gap between germline ends came to 11 bases. The CDR3 loop is CASSKDLKNTGELFF. The DNA for the CDR3 is TGCGCCAGCAGCAAGGACTTGAAGAACACCGGGGAGCTGTTTTTT.

The table lists this clone with a count of one. The chain couples TRBV7-2 to TRBJ2-2; a possible D gene is TRBD1 (6 bases). V dropped 4 bases and J dropped 5 bases, with 14 bases sitting between them. This CDR3 is 15 amino acids long. Germline V gene sequence: CDR1 SGHTA, CDR2 FQGNSA. DNA of the CDR3: TGTGCCAGCAGCTCATACCAGGGACAAACCGGGGAGCTGTTTTTT. Protein: CASSSYQGQTGELFF.

V and J are TRBV7-9 and TRBJ2-2, with D unresolved. Germline CDR1 is SEHNR and CDR2 is FQNEAQ (reference sequence). Trimming left V 1 base short and J 13 bases short, with 10 bases between. The CDR3 loop spans 12 amino acids. The CDR3 nucleotides read TGTGCCAGCAGCTTAGGCCCCATGGCGCTGTTTTTT. It specifies CASSLGPMALFF.

The chain is built from TRBV10-3 and TRBJ2-1; D unresolved. The CDR3 is made up of 11 amino acids. Germline-derived CDR1 and CDR2 are ENHRY and SYGVKD. V shed 6 bases and J shed 5 bases, with 5 bases lying between them. DNA of the CDR3: TGTGCCATCAGAAGAAACAATGAGCAGTTCTTC. Its translation: CAIRRNNEQFF.

V is TRBV7-9 and J is TRBJ1-2, with D perhaps matching TRBD1 (6 bases). V was trimmed by 5 bases and J by 5 bases, leaving 12 bases between them. Per the germline V gene, CDR1 is SEHNR and CDR2 is FQNEAQ (reference sequence). The CDR3 spans 13 residues. The CDR3 DNA reads as TGTGCCAGCAGCCCGCGGGGGGCATATGGCTACACCTTC. Amino acids: CASSPRGAYGYTF.

V usage is TRBV6-5 and J usage is TRBJ1-1; D is ambiguous. Germline V gene data show CDR1 as MNHEY and CDR2 as SVGAGI. The CDR3 is made up of 14 amino acids. V dropped 1 base and J dropped 2 bases, with 8 bases sitting between them. CDR3 loop: CASSYFDTNTEAFF. CDR3 sequence (DNA): TGTGCCAGCAGTTACTTTGACACCAACACTGAAGCTTTCTTT.

This clone showed up just a few times. The chain recombines TRBV5-4 with TRBJ2-7, with unresolved D. The CDR3 is 12 amino acids. Germline-derived CDR1 and CDR2 are SGHNT and YYREEE (reference sequence). V was clipped by 3 bases and J by 0 bases, with 4 bases between them. CDR3 protein: CASSSSSYEQYF. The CDR3 DNA reads TGTGCCAGCAGCTCTTCCTCCTACGAGCAGTACTTC. The variable domain in full, completed from reference TRBV5-4 and TRBJ2-7, reads ETGVTQSPTHLIKTRGQQVTLRCSSQSGHNTVSWYQQALGQGPQFIFQYYREEENGRGNFPPRFSGLQFPNYSSELNVNALELDDSALYLCASSSSSYEQYFGPGTRLTVT.

In this sample, this clone turned up a few times. The chain is built from TRBV29-1 and TRBJ1-5, with D hard to call. The CDR3 is 12 residues long. Germline values: CDR1 SQVTM, CDR2 ANQGSEA. V lost 5 bases and J lost 10, with 15 bases in between. The CDR3 DNA sequence: TGCAGCGTTAGAGAGGGTACACTCCCCCAGCATTTT. Translation: CSVREGTLPQHF.

CDR3 residues: CASSLQGTYEQYF. The CDR3 DNA is TGTGCCAGCAGTCTACAGGGCACCTACGAGCAGTACTTC. The chain links TRBV6-1 to TRBJ2-7, with TRBD1 as a possible D gene (6 bases). Per the germline V gene, CDR1 is MNHNS and CDR2 is SASEGT. The CDR3 runs 13 residues. V shed 5 bases and J shed 2 bases, with 10 bases lying between them.